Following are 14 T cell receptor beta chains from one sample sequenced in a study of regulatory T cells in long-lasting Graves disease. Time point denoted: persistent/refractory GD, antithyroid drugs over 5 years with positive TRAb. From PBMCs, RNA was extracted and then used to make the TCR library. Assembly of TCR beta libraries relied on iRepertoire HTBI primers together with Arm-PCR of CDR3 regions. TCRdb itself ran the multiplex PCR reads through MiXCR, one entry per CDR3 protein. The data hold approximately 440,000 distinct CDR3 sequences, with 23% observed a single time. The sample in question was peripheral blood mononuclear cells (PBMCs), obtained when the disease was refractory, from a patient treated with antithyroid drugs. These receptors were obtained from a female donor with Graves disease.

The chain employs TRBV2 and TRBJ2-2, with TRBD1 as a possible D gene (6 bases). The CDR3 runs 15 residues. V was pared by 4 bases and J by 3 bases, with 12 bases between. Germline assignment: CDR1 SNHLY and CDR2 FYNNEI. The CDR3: CASSVTGMHTGELFF. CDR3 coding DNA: TGTGCCAGCAGTGTAACAGGGATGCACACCGGGGAGCTGTTTTTT.

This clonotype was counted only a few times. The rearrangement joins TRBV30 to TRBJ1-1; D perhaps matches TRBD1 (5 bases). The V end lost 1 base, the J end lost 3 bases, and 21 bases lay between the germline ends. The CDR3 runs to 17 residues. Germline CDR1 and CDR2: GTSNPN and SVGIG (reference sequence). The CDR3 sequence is CAWSGLGQGPRDTEAFF. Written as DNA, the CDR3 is TGTGCCTGGAGTGGCCTCGGTCAGGGTCCTAGGGACACTGAAGCTTTCTTT.

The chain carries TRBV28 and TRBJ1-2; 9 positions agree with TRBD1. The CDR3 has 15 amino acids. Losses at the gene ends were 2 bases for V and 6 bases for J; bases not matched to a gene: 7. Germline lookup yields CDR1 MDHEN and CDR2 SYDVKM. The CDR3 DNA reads TGTGCCAGCAGTTTAGTTACCGGGACAGGGCATGGCTACACCTTC. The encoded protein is CASSLVTGTGHGYTF.

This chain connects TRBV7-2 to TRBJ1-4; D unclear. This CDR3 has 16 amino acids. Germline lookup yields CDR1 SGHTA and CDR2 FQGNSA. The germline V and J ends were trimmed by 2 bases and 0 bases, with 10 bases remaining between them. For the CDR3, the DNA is TGTGCCAGCAGCTTAACACCGGGCCCAACTAATGAAAAACTGTTTTTT. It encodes CASSLTPGPTNEKLFF.

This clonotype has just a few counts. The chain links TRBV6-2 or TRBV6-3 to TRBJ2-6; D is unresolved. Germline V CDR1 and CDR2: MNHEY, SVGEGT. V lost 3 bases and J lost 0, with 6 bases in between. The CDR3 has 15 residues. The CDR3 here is CASSYVHSGANVLTF. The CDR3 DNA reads TGTGCCAGCAGTTATGTCCACTCTGGGGCCAACGTCCTGACTTTC.

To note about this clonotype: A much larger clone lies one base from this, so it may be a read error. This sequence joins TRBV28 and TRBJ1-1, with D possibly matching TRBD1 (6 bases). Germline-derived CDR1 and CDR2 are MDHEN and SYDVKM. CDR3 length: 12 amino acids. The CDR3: CASTIRGAEALF. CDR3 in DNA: TGTGCCAGCACCATTAGGGGGGCTGAAGCTCTCTTT.

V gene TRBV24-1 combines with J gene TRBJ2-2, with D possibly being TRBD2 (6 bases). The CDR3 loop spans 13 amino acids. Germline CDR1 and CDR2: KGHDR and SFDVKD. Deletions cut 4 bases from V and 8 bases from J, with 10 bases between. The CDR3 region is CATSEPGVGELFF. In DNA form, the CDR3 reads TGTGCCACCAGTGAACCGGGAGTGGGGGAGCTGTTTTTT.

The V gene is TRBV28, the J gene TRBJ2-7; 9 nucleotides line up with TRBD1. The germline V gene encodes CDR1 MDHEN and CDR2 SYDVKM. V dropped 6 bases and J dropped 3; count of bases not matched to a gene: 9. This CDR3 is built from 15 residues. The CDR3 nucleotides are TGTGCCAGCAGACCAAACCTGGGACAGGGCTACGAGCAGTACTTC. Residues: CASRPNLGQGYEQYF.

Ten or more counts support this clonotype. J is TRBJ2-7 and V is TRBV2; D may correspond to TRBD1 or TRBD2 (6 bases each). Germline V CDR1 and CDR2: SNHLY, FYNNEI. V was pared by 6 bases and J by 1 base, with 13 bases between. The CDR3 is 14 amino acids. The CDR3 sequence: CASRRGTYSYEQYF. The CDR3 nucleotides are TGTGCCAGCAGACGCGGGACATATTCCTACGAGCAGTACTTC.

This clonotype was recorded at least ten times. The CDR3 region is CASSYGESYEQYF. The DNA for the CDR3 is TGTGCCAGCAGTTACGGGGAGTCCTACGAGCAGTACTTC. V is TRBV6-5 and J is TRBJ2-7; TRBD2 might be the D (5 bases). Germline loops: CDR1 MNHEY, CDR2 SVGAGI. The CDR3 runs to 13 residues. The V end was cut by 2 bases, the J end by 1 base, with 6 bases between.

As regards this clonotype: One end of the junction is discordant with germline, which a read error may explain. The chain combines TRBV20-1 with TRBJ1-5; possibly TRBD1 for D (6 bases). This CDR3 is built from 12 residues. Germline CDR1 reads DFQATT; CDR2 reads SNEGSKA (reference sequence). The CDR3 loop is CSARGGGQPQHF. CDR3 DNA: TGCAGTGCCAGAGGAGGGGGTCAGCCCCAGCATTTT.

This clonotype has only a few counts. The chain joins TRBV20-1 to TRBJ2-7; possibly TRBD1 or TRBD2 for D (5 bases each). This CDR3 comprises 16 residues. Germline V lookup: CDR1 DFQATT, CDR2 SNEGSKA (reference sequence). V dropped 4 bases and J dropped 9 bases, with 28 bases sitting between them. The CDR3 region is CSATNPYRDGTLRQYF. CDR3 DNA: TGCAGTGCTACCAACCCGTATAGGGACGGAACTCTTCGGCAGTACTTC.

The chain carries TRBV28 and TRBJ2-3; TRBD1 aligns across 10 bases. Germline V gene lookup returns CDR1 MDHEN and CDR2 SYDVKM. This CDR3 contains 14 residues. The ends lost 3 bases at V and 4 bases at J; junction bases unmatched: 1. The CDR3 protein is CASSFGTGADTQYF. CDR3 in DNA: TGTGCCAGCAGTTTTGGGACAGGGGCAGATACGCAGTATTTT.

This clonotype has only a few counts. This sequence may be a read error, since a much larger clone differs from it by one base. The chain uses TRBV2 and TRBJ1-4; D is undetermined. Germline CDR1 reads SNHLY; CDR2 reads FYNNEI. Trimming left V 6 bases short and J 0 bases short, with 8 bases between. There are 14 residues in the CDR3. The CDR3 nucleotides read TGTGCCAGCAGGTTGGGTGCAACTAATGAAAAACTGTTTTTT. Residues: CASRLGATNEKLFF.